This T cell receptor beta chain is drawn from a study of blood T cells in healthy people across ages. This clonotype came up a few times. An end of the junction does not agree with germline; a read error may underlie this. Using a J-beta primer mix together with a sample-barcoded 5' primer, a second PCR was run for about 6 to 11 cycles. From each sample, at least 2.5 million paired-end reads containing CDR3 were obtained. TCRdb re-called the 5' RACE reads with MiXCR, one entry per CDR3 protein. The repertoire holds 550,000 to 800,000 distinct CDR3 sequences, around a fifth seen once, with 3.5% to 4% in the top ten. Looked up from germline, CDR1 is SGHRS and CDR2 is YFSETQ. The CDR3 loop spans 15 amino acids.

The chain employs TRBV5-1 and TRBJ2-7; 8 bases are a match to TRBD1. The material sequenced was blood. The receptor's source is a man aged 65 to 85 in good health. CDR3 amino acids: CASSSQGDSSYGQYF. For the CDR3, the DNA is TGCGCCAGCAGCTCACAGGGGGACAGCTCCTACGGGCAGTACTTC. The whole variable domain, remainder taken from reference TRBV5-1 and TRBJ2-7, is KAGVTQTPRYLIKTRGQQVTLSCSPISGHRSVSWYQQTPGQGLQFLFEYFSETQRNKGNFPGRFSGRQFSNSRSEMNVSTLELGDSALYLCASSSQGDSSYGQYFGPGTRLTVT.